The rows below give T cell receptor beta chains drawn from one sample of a study of CD8+CD57+ T cells in acquired aplastic anemia. TCRdb ran MiXCR on the reads and lists one entry per CDR3 protein. Altogether some 120,000 distinct CDR3 sequences are present, 50% to 70% being singletons, with the ten largest covering 29%. Sequenced sample: sorted CD4+, CD8+, or CD8+CD57+ T cells (not recorded which) from PBMCs. These receptors originate from a human donor with aplastic anemia. CDR3s include the opening cysteine and the closing phenylalanine or tryptophan.

TRBJ2-2 | TRBV30 | CAWSQGVAGELFF
TRBJ1-2 | TRBV7-8 | CASTSREGHTNYGYTF
TRBJ2-7 | TRBV24-1 | CATSEGTEETYEQYF
TRBJ2-2 | TRBV11-2 | CASSLSGTGGPGELFF
TRBJ2-2 | TRBV24-1 | CATAGHQNTGELFF
TRBJ2-1 | TRBV20-1 | CSAIASGSLNEQFF
TRBJ2-3 | TRBV15 | CATSRTSGGLRDTQYF
TRBJ1-1 | TRBV20-1 | CSARRHRDRMNTEAFF
TRBJ2-7 | TRBV7-4 | CASSFQGREQYF
TRBJ2-1 | TRBV29-1 | CSVEDLRGGLSWQFF
TRBJ2-3 | TRBV7-8 | CASSGRDRGRGDTQYF
TRBJ1-1 | TRBV11-1 | CASSAWGQGEDTEAFF
TRBJ2-4 | TRBV12-3/TRBV12-4 | CASSLESGINIQYF